This TCR beta chain comes out of a study of T cells in localized non-small cell lung cancer. The CDR3 has 20 amino acids. Method: immunoSEQ multiplex PCR; TCRdb's copy keeps in-frame clones and lacks some. Of approximately 16,000 clones in the sample, more than 80% were seen once. The chain has TRBV21-1 and TRBJ2-1; the D call in the table, TRBD2, was not verified against the DNA. TRBV21-1 is given as a pseudogene. This clonotype originated in a female donor aged 60 or older with stage I squamous cell lung carcinoma. Sequenced here: peripheral blood, sampled before any cancer treatment. The CDR3 protein is CASSKSKSLAGENYYNEQFF. In nucleotides, the CDR3 is TGTGCCAGCAGCAAGTCCAAGAGTCTAGCGGGAGAAAACTACTACAATGAGCAGTTCTTC.